The 29 T cell receptor beta chains below all came from one sample that was sequenced in a study of cytomegalovirus exposure and HLA in healthy donors. Sequenced by immunoSEQ multiplex PCR; TCRdb stores in-frame clones only, minus some. The profile shows about 110,000 clones, over 75% of them singletons. What was sequenced was PBMCs. The origin of the receptors is a woman younger than 45 in good health and CMV-seropositive.

The genes are TRBV27 and TRBJ2-7, with 7 bases identical to TRBD1. The CDR3 is 16 residues long. Losses at the gene ends were 4 bases for V and 1 base for J; bases not matched to a gene: 10. CDR1 is MNHEY and CDR2 is SMNVEV in the germline V gene (reference sequence). CDR3 amino acids: CASSYRVGTVSYEQYF. DNA for the CDR3: TGTGCCAGCAGTTATCGCGTGGGGACAGTGTCCTACGAGCAGTACTTC.

The J gene is TRBJ2-3, the V gene TRBV7-2, with D possibly being TRBD2 (5 bases). From germline, CDR1 is SGHTA and CDR2 FQGNSA. CDR3 length: 15 residues. Between the trimmed V and J ends, which lost 1 base and 2 bases, there was a span of 10 bases. DNA for the CDR3: TGTGCCAGCAGCTTAGGAGGGCAGTTCACAGATACGCAGTATTTT. It codes for CASSLGGQFTDTQYF. Using reference TRBV7-2 and TRBJ2-3 for the parts outside the CDR3, the full variable domain is GAGVSQSPSNKVTEKGKDVELRCDPISGHTALYWYRQSLGQGLEFLIYFQGNSAPDKSGLPSDRFSAERTGGSVSTLTIQRTQQEDSAVYLCASSLGGQFTDTQYFGPGTRLTVL.

The rearrangement uses TRBV7-2 and TRBJ2-5, with 9 bases lining up with TRBD2. CDR1 and CDR2 from the germline V gene are SGHTA and FQGNSA. The CDR3 has 16 residues. J was trimmed by 2 bases and V by 5 bases; bases with no gene match: 9. CDR3 nucleotide sequence: TGTGCCAGCAGCCCTAGGGGCACTAGCGGGCAAGAGACCCAGTACTTC. It codes for CASSPRGTSGQETQYF.

The J gene is TRBJ2-3, the V gene TRBV7-3; D is uncertain. The CDR3 is 16 amino acids. Germline assignment: CDR1 SGHTA and CDR2 FQGTGA. V gave up 6 bases and J gave up 3 bases, with 19 bases separating them. CDR3 sequence reads: CASSPKGGGWTDTQYF. In DNA, the CDR3 is TGTGCCAGCAGTCCGAAAGGCGGTGGGTGGACAGATACGCAGTATTTT.

This chain uses TRBV19 with TRBJ1-6; D not certain. The CDR3 loop spans 17 amino acids. The V end lost 5 bases, the J end lost 4 bases, and 18 bases lay between the germline ends. In germline, CDR1 is LNHDA, CDR2 SQIVND (reference sequence). The CDR3 DNA reads TGTGCCAGTAGTCCCTTAGGAGGGTCAGCTTATAATTCACCCCTCCACTTT. Amino acid sequence: CASSPLGGSAYNSPLHF.

The chain uses TRBV10-3 and TRBJ2-3, with 13 bases lining up with TRBD2. The CDR3 covers 14 residues. Trimming took 11 bases from V and 5 from J; bases not matched to a gene: 7. Per the germline V gene, CDR1 is ENHRY and CDR2 is SYGVKD. For the CDR3, the DNA is TGTGCCTCTACGGGACTAGCGGGATTAGATACGCAGTATTTT. Translating gives CASTGLAGLDTQYF.

The V call is TRBV4-3, the J call TRBJ2-7; 12 bases map to TRBD2. This CDR3 region has 17 residues. Germline CDR1 LGHNA, CDR2 YSLEER. Germline trimming cut 5 bases from V and 2 bases from J; bases unmatched to any gene: 10. The chain's CDR3 is CASSVHLGLAGTYEQYF. The CDR3 nucleotides are TGCGCCAGCAGCGTTCACCTCGGACTAGCGGGGACCTACGAGCAGTACTTC.

The genes are TRBV5-1 and TRBJ2-2; TRBD2 matches at 7 bases. This CDR3 is 14 amino acids long. Germline-derived CDR1 and CDR2 are SGHRS and YFSETQ. J gave up 3 bases and V 5 bases, and 4 bases lay outside the gene matches. CDR3 in amino acids: CASRSGIDTGELFF. The CDR3, as DNA: TGCGCCAGCAGGAGCGGGATCGACACCGGGGAGCTGTTTTTT. Full variable domain (missing parts from reference TRBV5-1 and TRBJ2-2): KAGVTQTPRYLIKTRGQQVTLSCSPISGHRSVSWYQQTPGQGLQFLFEYFSETQRNKGNFPGRFSGRQFSNSRSEMNVSTLELGDSALYLCASRSGIDTGELFFGEGSRLTVL.

This clone appeared a single time. J is TRBJ2-3 and V is TRBV29-1; D is unresolved. Trimming left V 4 bases short and J 4 bases short, with 9 bases between. CDR3 length equals 12 residues. The germline V gene has CDR1 SQVTM and CDR2 ANQGSEA. CDR3: CSVVEPPDTQYF. CDR3 bases: TGCAGCGTTGTCGAGCCCCCAGATACGCAGTATTTT.

The table lists this clone with a count of one. The genes are TRBV11-2 and TRBJ2-7; 14 bases align to TRBD2. Germline V gives CDR1 SGHAT, CDR2 FQNNGV. The CDR3 is 13 residues long. The J segment lost 9 bases and the V segment lost 6 bases, leaving 4 bases of the junction unmatched. CDR3 DNA: TGTGCCAGCAGTATCGGACTAGCGGGAGGGCAGTACTTC. This gives the protein CASSIGLAGGQYF.

The CDR3 nucleotides read TGTGCCAGCATGTGGGGCCCGGCTAGCAATCAGCCCCAGCATTTT. Encoded protein: CASMWGPASNQPQHF. The chain combines TRBV6-1 with TRBJ1-5; D is possibly TRBD1 (5 bases). The ends were cut back, 7 bases at V and 0 bases at J, with 13 bases in the middle. The CDR3 is made up of 15 amino acids. Germline values: CDR1 MNHNS, CDR2 SASEGT.

The chain recombines TRBV29-1 with TRBJ2-5; TRBD1 matches at 9 bases. This CDR3 region has 15 residues. The germline V gene has CDR1 SQVTM and CDR2 ANQGSEA. The trim removed 2 bases at V and 5 bases at J, leaving 9 bases unmatched. The CDR3 sequence is CSVESDRGRGETQYF. The CDR3 coding sequence is TGCAGCGTTGAATCGGACAGGGGCCGTGGTGAGACCCAGTACTTC.

The J gene is TRBJ1-5, the V gene TRBV28; 8 nucleotides align to TRBD1. After removal of 8 bases from V and 2 bases from J, the junction contained 11 bases not matched to a gene. From germline, CDR1 is MDHEN and CDR2 SYDVKM. This CDR3 comprises 16 residues. The CDR3 DNA reads as TGTGCCAGCTATACGCAGGGGGCGGGGGGCAATCAGCCCCAGCATTTT. It codes for CASYTQGAGGNQPQHF.

The chain has TRBV5-1 and TRBJ1-5, with D possibly TRBD1 on 5 matching bases. CDR1 is SGHRS, CDR2 YFSETQ, per germline. V shed 0 bases and J shed 2 bases, with 6 bases lying between them. The CDR3 sequence is 14 residues long. In DNA, the CDR3 is TGCGCCAGCAGCTTGGAAGGGGGCAATCAGCCCCAGCATTTT. Its translation: CASSLEGGNQPQHF. The whole variable domain, filled in from reference TRBV5-1 and TRBJ1-5, reads KAGVTQTPRYLIKTRGQQVTLSCSPISGHRSVSWYQQTPGQGLQFLFEYFSETQRNKGNFPGRFSGRQFSNSRSEMNVSTLELGDSALYLCASSLEGGNQPQHFGDGTRLSIL.

This CDR3 reads CAWSVRRDAGYTF. The CDR3 DNA reads TGTGCCTGGAGTGTACGGAGGGACGCTGGCTACACCTTC. The V gene is TRBV30, the J gene TRBJ1-2, with D perhaps matching TRBD1 (5 bases). CDR3 length equals 13 residues. Trimming left V 0 bases short and J 7 bases short, with 12 bases between. Germline lookup yields CDR1 GTSNPN and CDR2 SVGIG (reference sequence).

The chain is built from TRBV10-3 and TRBJ2-3, with TRBD2 matching over 9 bases. Germline lookup yields CDR1 ENHRY and CDR2 SYGVKD. V gave up 5 bases and J gave up 4 bases; unmatched junction bases: 4. The CDR3 has 14 residues. CDR3 nucleotide sequence: TGTGCCATCAGTTTAGCGGGAGTATCAGATACGCAGTATTTT. Amino acid sequence: CAISLAGVSDTQYF.

This clone was seen a handful of times. The chain has TRBV10-1 and TRBJ1-2; 9 bases are shared with TRBD1. The V gene end was trimmed by 2 bases and the J gene end by 6 bases; junction bases not matched to a gene: 1. This CDR3 region has 13 residues. CDR1 WNHNN and CDR2 SYGVQD come from the germline V gene (reference sequence). This CDR3 reads CASSERQGDGYTF. CDR3 DNA sequence: TGCGCCAGCAGTGAGAGACAGGGGGATGGCTACACCTTC.

This rearrangement joins TRBV7-6 to TRBJ1-5; D not resolved. V lost 2 bases and J lost 8, with 13 bases in between. Germline CDR1 is SGHVS and CDR2 is FNYEAQ. The CDR3 length is 14 residues. CDR3 DNA: TGTGCCAGCAGCTTAATCGGAGGGTTGGAGCCCCAGCATTTT. It is translated as CASSLIGGLEPQHF.

The chain has TRBV5-1 and TRBJ2-7; 8 bases fit TRBD2. With 4 bases clipped from V and 2 bases from J, the junction kept 8 bases outside the gene matches. This CDR3 comprises 15 residues. Germline V gives CDR1 SGHRS, CDR2 YFSETQ. The CDR3 sequence: CASSRASGGAYEQYF. The CDR3 bases are TGCGCCAGCAGCCGGGCGAGCGGGGGAGCCTACGAGCAGTACTTC.

This chain's CDR3 is CASSGRDYQETQYF. CDR3 DNA: TGTGCCAGCAGCGGCCGGGACTACCAAGAGACCCAGTACTTC. The rearrangement joins TRBV7-9 to TRBJ2-5; D may be TRBD2 (6 bases). This CDR3 region has 14 residues. Germline CDR1 and CDR2: SEHNR and FQNEAQ (reference sequence). V shed 5 bases and J shed 0 bases, with 10 bases lying between them.

This chain links TRBV28 with TRBJ1-1; D might be TRBD1 (6 bases). CDR1 and CDR2 from the germline V gene are MDHEN and SYDVKM. This CDR3 is 15 amino acids long. V lost 5 bases, J lost 4 bases, and 17 bases lay in between. CDR3 loop: CASSKTGRGGTEAFF. CDR3 coding DNA: TGTGCCAGCAGTAAGACAGGTCGGGGCGGCACTGAAGCTTTCTTT.

The J gene is TRBJ1-2, the V gene TRBV29-1; D gene ambiguous. The CDR3 extends over 14 amino acids. The germline V gene has CDR1 SQVTM and CDR2 ANQGSEA. V was shortened by 3 bases and J by 8 bases, with 19 bases between the two germline ends. The CDR3 region has the DNA TGCAGCGTTGATAGTACTATTCCGGTACGGGGCTACACCTTC. Amino acids: CSVDSTIPVRGYTF.

CDR3 DNA: TGCGCCAGCAGCCAAGGGAGAGGACAGGGGCTAGCCAAAAACATTCAGTACTTC. This encodes CASSQGRGQGLAKNIQYF. The V gene is TRBV4-1, the J gene TRBJ2-4; TRBD1 matches 9 bases. The CDR3 runs 18 residues. Per germline, CDR1 MGHRA and CDR2 YSYEKL. The junction had 7 bases not matched to a gene; V was cut back by 1 base and J by 0 bases.

This chain connects TRBV11-2 to TRBJ2-3; 7 bases are a match to TRBD2. The CDR3 extends over 15 amino acids. J gave up 4 bases and V 3 bases, and 7 bases lay outside the gene matches. Germline V gene sequence: CDR1 SGHAT, CDR2 FQNNGV. The CDR3 coding sequence is TGTGCCAGCAGCTTTGCAGGGAGCGGGGCAGATACGCAGTATTTT. Its translation is CASSFAGSGADTQYF.

The chain uses TRBV28 and TRBJ2-7, with 8 bases lining up with TRBD2. The germline V gene encodes CDR1 MDHEN and CDR2 SYDVKM. After removal of 4 bases from V and 0 bases from J, the junction contained 5 bases not matched to a gene. This CDR3 spans 15 amino acids. CDR3 sequence (DNA): TGTGCCAGCAGTTCATCCGGGACTAGCTCCTACGAGCAGTACTTC. It codes for CASSSSGTSSYEQYF. Together with reference TRBV28 and TRBJ2-7, the CDR3 gives the full variable domain: DVKVTQSSRYLVKRTGEKVFLECVQDMDHENMFWYRQDPGLGLRLIYFSYDVKMKEKGDIPEGYSVSREKKERFSLILESASTNQTSMYLCASSSSGTSSYEQYFGPGTRLTVT.

The chain recombines TRBV7-9 with TRBJ2-7; 9 bases match TRBD1. The CDR3 has 17 amino acids. Germline trimming cut 3 bases from V and 0 bases from J; bases unmatched to any gene: 9. Germline V gene lookup returns CDR1 SEHNR and CDR2 FQNEAQ (reference sequence). CDR3 in DNA: TGTGCCAGCAGCTTCCCGACAGGGGGGGTAAACTCCTACGAGCAGTACTTC. This codes for CASSFPTGGVNSYEQYF. The full variable domain, rest sourced from reference TRBV7-9 and TRBJ2-7, is DTGVSQNPRHKITKRGQNVTFRCDPISEHNRLYWYRQTLGQGPEFLTYFQNEAQLEKSRLLSDRFSAERPKGSFSTLEIQRTEQGDSAMYLCASSFPTGGVNSYEQYFGPGTRLTVT.

The gene calls are TRBV18 and TRBJ2-6; D perhaps matches TRBD1 (7 bases). The CDR3 consists of 18 residues. Trimming pared 3 bases from V and 0 bases from J, leaving 15 bases between. Germline-derived CDR1 and CDR2 are KGHSH and LQKENI. As DNA, the CDR3 is TGTGCCAGCTCACCGAATTTCAGGGGGGCCTCTGGGGCCAACGTCCTGACTTTC. Translation gives CASSPNFRGASGANVLTF. The whole variable domain, filled in from reference TRBV18 and TRBJ2-6, reads NAGVMQNPRHLVRRRGQEARLRCSPMKGHSHVYWYRQLPEEGLKFMVYLQKENIIDESGMPKERFSAEFPKEGPSILRIQQVVRGDSAAYFCASSPNFRGASGANVLTFGAGSRLTVL.

This chain joins TRBV9 and TRBJ2-1; maybe TRBD2 (5 bases). Looked up from germline, CDR1 is SGDLS and CDR2 is YYNGEE. The CDR3 covers 18 residues. The V gene lost 2 bases and the J gene lost 0 bases, with 18 bases spanning the gap. In DNA form, the CDR3 reads TGTGCCAGCAGCGTGTCCGGACTCTCCACCAGCTCCTACAATGAGCAGTTCTTC. This translates into CASSVSGLSTSSYNEQFF.

V gene TRBV5-8 combines with J gene TRBJ1-6; TRBD1 might be the D (6 bases). V lost 0 bases to trimming and J lost 5 bases, with 6 bases between them. This CDR3 is 14 amino acids long. Germline V lookup: CDR1 SGHTS, CDR2 YDEGEE. As DNA, the CDR3 is TGTGCCAGCAGCTTGGACAGGGATAATTCACCCCTCCACTTT. Encoded protein: CASSLDRDNSPLHF. The variable domain in full, completed from reference TRBV5-8 and TRBJ1-6, reads EAGVTQSPTHLIKTRGQQATLRCSPISGHTSVYWYQQALGLGLQFLLWYDEGEERNRGNFPPRFSGRQFPNYSSELNVNALELEDSALYLCASSLDRDNSPLHFGNGTRLTVT.